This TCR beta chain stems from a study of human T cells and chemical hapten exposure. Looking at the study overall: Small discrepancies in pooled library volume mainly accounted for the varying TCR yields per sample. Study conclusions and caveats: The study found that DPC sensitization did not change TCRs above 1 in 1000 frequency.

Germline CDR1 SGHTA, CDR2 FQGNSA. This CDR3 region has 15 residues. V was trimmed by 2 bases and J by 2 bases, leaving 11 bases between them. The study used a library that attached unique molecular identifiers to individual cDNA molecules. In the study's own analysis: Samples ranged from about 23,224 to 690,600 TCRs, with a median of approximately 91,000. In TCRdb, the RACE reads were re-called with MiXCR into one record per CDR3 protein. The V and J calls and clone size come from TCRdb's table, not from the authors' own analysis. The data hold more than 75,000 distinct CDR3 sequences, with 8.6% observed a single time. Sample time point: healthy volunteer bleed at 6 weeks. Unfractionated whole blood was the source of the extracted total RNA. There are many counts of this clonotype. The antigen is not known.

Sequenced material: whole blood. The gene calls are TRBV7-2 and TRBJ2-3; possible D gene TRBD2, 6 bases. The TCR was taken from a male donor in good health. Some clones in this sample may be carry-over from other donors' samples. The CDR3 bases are TGTGCCAGCAGCTTAACGCGGGACTTCACAGATACGCAGTATTTT. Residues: CASSLTRDFTDTQYF.